The 5 T cell receptor beta chains in this list originate from one sample, sequenced in a study of beta chain features in type 1 diabetes. Expressed TCRB transcripts were sequenced, since all the RNA that had been isolated was reverse transcribed. Method: immunoSEQ multiplex PCR; TCRdb's copy keeps in-frame clones and lacks some. In the table there are around 300,000 clones, approximately 15% of which are singletons. Sequencing was performed on central memory CD4+ T cells from blood. These receptors were obtained from a man between 25 and 39 years old in good health.

This clone has a handful of counts. V usage is TRBV7-2 and J usage is TRBJ2-4; D not resolved. Germline values: CDR1 SGHTA, CDR2 FQGNSA. CDR3 length: 14 residues. V was cut by 5 bases and J by 7 bases, with 15 bases left in between. The CDR3 DNA reads TGTGCCAGCAGCCTCACCCGGGCAATTAACATTCAGTACTTC. Amino acids: CASSLTRAINIQYF. The full variable domain, in which reference TRBV7-2 and TRBJ2-4 provide the parts outside the CDR3, is GAGVSQSPSNKVTEKGKDVELRCDPISGHTALYWYRQSLGQGLEFLIYFQGNSAPDKSGLPSDRFSAERTGGSVSTLTIQRTQQEDSAVYLCASSLTRAINIQYFGAGTRLSVL.

Details on this clone: The sample has other DNA sequences that encode this CDR3 too. V is TRBV7-2 and J is TRBJ1-1, with 7 bases aligning to TRBD1. Looked up from germline, CDR1 is SGHTA and CDR2 is FQGNSA. J lost 0 bases, V lost 1 base, and 2 bases had no gene match. This CDR3 has 15 residues. In DNA, the CDR3 is TGTGCCAGCAGCTTAGGACAGGGCATGAACACTGAAGCTTTCTTT. As protein: CASSLGQGMNTEAFF.

This clone has at least ten counts. The chain uses TRBV28 and TRBJ1-5, with TRBD1 matching over 12 bases. The V gene end was trimmed by 5 bases and the J gene end by 5 bases; junction bases not matched to a gene: 4. Germline CDR1 MDHEN, CDR2 SYDVKM. The CDR3 spans 15 residues. The CDR3 bases are TGTGCCAGCAGTCCGGGGACAGGGGGCTATCAGCCCCAGCATTTT. Translation gives CASSPGTGGYQPQHF.

On this clone itself: This sample also contains other DNA sequences that code for the same CDR3. The J gene is TRBJ1-2, the V gene TRBV7-9; D not resolved. Trimming took 1 base from V and 4 from J, leaving 7 bases between them. The CDR3 extends over 13 amino acids. In germline, CDR1 is SEHNR, CDR2 FQNEAQ (reference sequence). CDR3 residues: CASSLGTGYGYTF. CDR3 sequence (DNA): TGTGCCAGCAGCTTAGGAACGGGCTATGGCTACACCTTC.

The chain combines TRBV4-2 with TRBJ2-7, with 12 bases lining up with TRBD2. Losses at the gene ends were 5 bases for V and 1 base for J; bases not matched to a gene: 15. The germline gives CDR1 LGHNA, CDR2 YNFKEQ. The CDR3 covers 19 residues. CDR3 DNA sequence: TGTGCCAGCAGCTTACCCCCCTCCGGACTAGCGGGGTCTTCCTACGAGCAGTACTTC. Its translation is CASSLPPSGLAGSSYEQYF.